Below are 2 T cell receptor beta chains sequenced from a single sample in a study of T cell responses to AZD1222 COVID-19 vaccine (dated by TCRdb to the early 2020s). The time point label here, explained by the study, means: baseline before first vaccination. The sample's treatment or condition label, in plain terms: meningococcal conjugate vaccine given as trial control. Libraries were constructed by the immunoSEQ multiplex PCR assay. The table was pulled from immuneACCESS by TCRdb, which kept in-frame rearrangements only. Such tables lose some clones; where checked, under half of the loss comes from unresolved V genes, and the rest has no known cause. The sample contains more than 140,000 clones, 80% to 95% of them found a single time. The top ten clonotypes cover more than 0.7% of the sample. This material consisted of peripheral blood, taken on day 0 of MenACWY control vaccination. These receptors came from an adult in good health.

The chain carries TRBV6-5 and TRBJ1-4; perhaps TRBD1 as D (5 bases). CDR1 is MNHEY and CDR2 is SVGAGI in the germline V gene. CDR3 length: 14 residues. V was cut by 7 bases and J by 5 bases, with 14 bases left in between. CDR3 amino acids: CASTQRAGNEKLFF. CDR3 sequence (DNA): TGTGCCAGCACCCAACGGGCAGGGAATGAAAAACTGTTTTTT.

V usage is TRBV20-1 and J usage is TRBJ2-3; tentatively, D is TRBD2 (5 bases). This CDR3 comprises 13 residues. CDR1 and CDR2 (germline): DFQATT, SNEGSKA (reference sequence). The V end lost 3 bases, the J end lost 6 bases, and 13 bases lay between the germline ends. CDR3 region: CSASPASIDTQYF. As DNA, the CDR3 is TGCAGTGCTAGTCCAGCTAGCATCGATACGCAGTATTTT.